The 22 T cell receptor beta chains given below trace back to one sample, sequenced in a study of Tregs in tolerant kidney transplant recipients. Produced via immunoSEQ multiplex PCR; TCRdb's table is partial and in-frame only. The sample holds fewer than 40,000 clones, 82% seen once. For these TCRs, the target antigens are not known. Sequenced material: Tregs from blood cultured with allogeneic cells. The source of these receptors is a human donor in good health.

This chain joins TRBV10-2 and TRBJ1-1; D might be TRBD1 (5 bases). The CDR3 covers 12 residues. Per the germline V gene, CDR1 is WSHSY and CDR2 is SAAADI. V lost 8 bases, J lost 5 bases, and 12 bases lay in between. The CDR3 sequence: CASGMGGTEAFF. CDR3 in DNA: TGCGCCAGCGGGATGGGGGGAACTGAAGCTTTCTTT.

The chain employs TRBV4-3 and TRBJ2-3, with a tentative D call TRBD1 (6 bases). Per germline, CDR1 LGHNA and CDR2 YSLEER. V dropped 1 base and J dropped 0 bases, with 14 bases sitting between them. The length of the CDR3 is 17 residues. CDR3 sequence reads: CASSQGIGGTSTDTQYF. In DNA form, the CDR3 reads TGCGCCAGCAGCCAAGGCATAGGGGGAACGAGCACAGATACGCAGTATTTT.

The V call is TRBV5-1, the J call TRBJ2-7; D perhaps matches TRBD1 (6 bases). Germline V gene sequence: CDR1 SGHRS, CDR2 YFSETQ. The CDR3 runs to 13 residues. The ends were cut back, 2 bases at V and 5 bases at J, with 11 bases in the middle. As DNA, the CDR3 is TGCGCCAGCAGCTTAGGGGGAGTGAACGAGCAGTACTTC. It is translated as CASSLGGVNEQYF.

The V call is TRBV19, the J call TRBJ1-1, with D uncertain. Trimming removed 3 bases at V and 1 base at J, with 9 bases between. The CDR3 is 14 amino acids. Germline CDR1 reads LNHDA; CDR2 reads SQIVND (reference sequence). The CDR3 spells CASSMRVWNTEAFF. The CDR3 DNA sequence: TGTGCCAGTAGTATGAGGGTGTGGAACACTGAAGCTTTCTTT. Supplemented by reference TRBV19 and TRBJ1-1, the full variable domain reads DGGITQSPKYLFRKEGQNVTLSCEQNLNHDAMYWYRQDPGQGLRLIYYSQIVNDFQKGDIAEGYSVSREKKESFPLTVTSAQKNPTAFYLCASSMRVWNTEAFFGQGTRLTVV.

The chain joins TRBV18 to TRBJ1-1; no clear D gene. V shed 0 bases and J shed 2 bases, with 1 base lying between them. This CDR3 has 12 residues. Germline lookup yields CDR1 KGHSH and CDR2 LQKENI. CDR3 residues: CASSPPNTEAFF. In nucleotides, the CDR3 is TGTGCCAGCTCACCACCAAACACTGAAGCTTTCTTT.

V and J are TRBV6-6 and TRBJ2-5, with D perhaps TRBD1 (5 bases). There are 15 residues in the CDR3. Germline V CDR1 and CDR2: MNHNY, SVGAGI (reference sequence). The V gene lost 0 bases and the J gene lost 4 bases, with 12 bases spanning the gap. CDR3 sequence reads: CASSYSGVQGETQYF. The DNA of the CDR3 is TGTGCCAGCAGTTACTCAGGAGTCCAGGGAGAGACCCAGTACTTC.

The chain has TRBV18 and TRBJ2-1; D assignment may be TRBD1 or TRBD2 (5 bases each). The CDR3 has 16 amino acids. Trimming cost V 4 bases and J 0 bases, with 13 bases left between them. Germline CDR1 reads KGHSH; CDR2 reads LQKENI. CDR3 DNA: TGTGCCAGCTCACAAGGGACGGCGAGCTCCTACAATGAGCAGTTCTTC. As protein: CASSQGTASSYNEQFF.

The rearrangement uses TRBV19 and TRBJ2-3, with 11 positions matching TRBD2. With 10 bases clipped from V and 2 bases from J, the junction kept 5 bases outside the gene matches. Germline CDR1 and CDR2: LNHDA and SQIVND (reference sequence). CDR3 size: 14 residues. The CDR3, as DNA: TGTGCCACCCGACTAGCGGGGCACACAGATACGCAGTATTTT. Encoded protein: CATRLAGHTDTQYF.

This sequence joins TRBV7-6 and TRBJ2-5; D tentatively reads TRBD1 or TRBD2 (5 bases each). Germline V gene sequence: CDR1 SGHVS, CDR2 FNYEAQ. Deletions cut 3 bases from V and 4 bases from J, with 15 bases between. The CDR3 extends over 15 amino acids. The CDR3, as DNA: TGTGCCAGCAGCTTTACGGGGACCCGAAGAGAGACCCAGTACTTC. This gives the protein CASSFTGTRRETQYF.

This clone was seen more than once but under ten times. The CDR3 loop reads CASSIVRTWNTEAFF. The CDR3 DNA reads as TGTGCCAGTAGTATAGTCAGGACATGGAACACTGAAGCTTTCTTT. The chain recombines TRBV19 with TRBJ1-1, with D possibly being TRBD1 (5 bases). CDR3 length: 15 amino acids. The ends were cut back, 1 base at V and 1 base at J, with 10 bases in the middle. Germline CDR1 reads LNHDA; CDR2 reads SQIVND (reference sequence). The complete variable domain, with remaining parts taken from reference TRBV19 and TRBJ1-1, reads DGGITQSPKYLFRKEGQNVTLSCEQNLNHDAMYWYRQDPGQGLRLIYYSQIVNDFQKGDIAEGYSVSREKKESFPLTVTSAQKNPTAFYLCASSIVRTWNTEAFFGQGTRLTVV.

This chain connects TRBV6-5 to TRBJ1-5, with D unclear. V dropped 0 bases and J dropped 7 bases, with 10 bases sitting between them. Germline loops: CDR1 MNHEY, CDR2 SVGAGI. This CDR3 region has 14 residues. The CDR3: CASSYSGPGQPQHF. CDR3 nucleotide sequence: TGTGCCAGCAGTTACTCAGGCCCCGGGCAGCCCCAGCATTTT.

This chain connects TRBV23-1 to TRBJ1-5; no firm D call. TRBV23-1 is labeled an ORF, and its function is uncertain. This CDR3 region has 14 residues. Trimming removed 4 bases at V and 2 bases at J, with 9 bases between. The DNA for the CDR3 is TGCGCCAGCAGTCGAGGTGCTGGCAATCAGCCCCAGCATTTT. Translation gives CASSRGAGNQPQHF.

The rearrangement links TRBV6-1 to TRBJ2-5; D ambiguous. The CDR3 sequence is 12 residues long. Trimming took off 2 bases at V and 5 bases at J, with 6 bases between the two ends. In germline, CDR1 is MNHNS, CDR2 SASEGT. The CDR3 DNA is TGTGCCAGCAGTGAAAGGGTTGAGACCCAGTACTTC. This codes for CASSERVETQYF.

This clone was counted a single time. The chain recombines TRBV7-3 with TRBJ2-1, with 9 bases matching TRBD2. The germline V gene has CDR1 SGHTA and CDR2 FQGTGA. The CDR3 sequence is 17 residues long. With 2 bases clipped from V and 2 bases from J, the junction kept 7 bases outside the gene matches. The DNA for the CDR3 is TGTGCCAGCAGCTTAGGGGTAGCGGGAGACACCTACAATGAGCAGTTCTTC. This codes for CASSLGVAGDTYNEQFF.

This clone is classed as medium-sized (0.01 to 0.1%). The chain joins TRBV29-1 to TRBJ1-2; D not resolved. CDR1 is SQVTM and CDR2 is ANQGSEA in the germline V gene. V was pared by 6 bases and J by 3 bases, with 11 bases between. The CDR3 has 12 residues. CDR3 loop: CSVMGSHYGYTF. Here the CDR3 DNA reads TGCAGCGTCATGGGGTCTCACTATGGCTACACCTTC. Drawing the rest from reference TRBV29-1 and TRBJ1-2, the complete variable domain is SAVISQKPSRDICQRGTSLTIQCQVDSQVTMMFWYRQQPGQSLTLIATANQGSEATYESGFVIDKFPISRPNLTFSTLTVSNMSPEDSSIYLCSVMGSHYGYTFGSGTRLTVV.

The chain recombines TRBV18 with TRBJ1-1, with D tentatively TRBD1 (5 bases). The CDR3 sequence is 13 residues long. Trimming removed 3 bases from V and 7 bases from J, with 12 bases in between. From germline, CDR1 is KGHSH and CDR2 LQKENI. The CDR3 loop reads CASSPGPGLEAFF. The CDR3, as DNA: TGTGCCAGCTCACCCGGGCCGGGGCTTGAAGCTTTCTTT.

The CDR3 here is CETRTRPEAFF. The CDR3 region has the DNA TGTGAAACTAGGACCCGACCTGAAGCTTTCTTT. V gene TRBV19 combines with J gene TRBJ1-1; D remains unclear. Germline V gives CDR1 LNHDA, CDR2 SQIVND (reference sequence). This CDR3 is 11 amino acids long.

V and J are TRBV2 and TRBJ1-2, with 9 bases aligning to TRBD1. Germline V CDR1 and CDR2: SNHLY, FYNNEI. J lost 4 bases, V lost 7 bases, and 7 bases had no gene match. The CDR3 sequence is 14 residues long. CDR3 bases: TGTGCCAGCACCTATGGACAGGGGCCCTATGGCTACACCTTC. Its protein is CASTYGQGPYGYTF.

V gene TRBV25-1 combines with J gene TRBJ1-3; D is possibly TRBD1 (6 bases). Germline V gives CDR1 MGHDK, CDR2 SYGVNS. The V and J ends lost 5 bases and 5 bases respectively, with 13 bases between them. This CDR3 is 14 amino acids long. The CDR3 loop is CASSLTGARNTIYF. As DNA, the CDR3 is TGTGCCAGCAGTCTCACGGGGGCAAGAAACACCATATATTTT.

The V and J genes are TRBV2 and TRBJ1-5; no clear D gene. This CDR3 is 12 amino acids long. The V end lost 6 bases, the J end lost 7 bases, and 10 bases lay between the germline ends. Germline CDR1 reads SNHLY; CDR2 reads FYNNEI. Here the CDR3 DNA reads TGTGCCAGCAGGATTGGGGAACAGCCCCAGCATTTT. The encoded protein is CASRIGEQPQHF.

This chain uses TRBV19 with TRBJ2-1, with 13 nucleotides matching TRBD2. V shed 8 bases, J shed 0 bases, and the junction held 10 bases outside the gene matches. The CDR3 consists of 18 residues. CDR1 and CDR2 (germline): LNHDA, SQIVND (reference sequence). CDR3 loop: CASRPGLAGRNSYNEQFF. The CDR3 DNA reads TGTGCCAGTCGCCCGGGACTAGCGGGAAGAAACTCCTACAATGAGCAGTTCTTC.

The rearrangement joins TRBV6-8 to TRBJ1-6; TRBD1 is a possible D gene (6 bases). Trimming removed 10 bases at V and 7 bases at J, with 20 bases between. The CDR3 sequence is 15 residues long. CDR1 MNHGY and CDR2 SAAAGT come from the germline V gene. CDR3 in DNA: TGTGCCACAAACGGCACAGGGAATAACAATTCACCCCTCCACTTT. Amino acid sequence: CATNGTGNNNSPLHF.